The next 30 T cell receptor beta chains were all read from a single sample in a study of a mutant IDH1 vaccine in newly diagnosed glioma. TCRdb's table, derived via immunoSEQ multiplex PCR, lists solely in-frame clones and lacks some. The table lists approximately 60,000 clones, 85% of them singletons. These receptors' antigens are unknown. Time point defined: week 23, last vaccination. Each dose of the vaccine consisted of 300 ug of mutant IDH1 20-mer peptide, with topical imiquimod. The specimen comprised PBMCs, sampled from a glioma patient whose treatment included an IDH1 peptide vaccine. These receptors originate from a man aged 25 to 40 with glioma.

The J gene is TRBJ2-3, the V gene TRBV10-3, with 7 bases fitting TRBD1. The CDR3 is 15 amino acids. Germline lookup yields CDR1 ENHRY and CDR2 SYGVKD. V lost 6 bases to trimming and J lost 2 bases; unmatched junction nucleotides: 8. The CDR3 sequence is CAIRALDRSTDTQYF. The CDR3, as DNA: TGTGCCATCAGAGCGTTGGACAGGTCCACAGATACGCAGTATTTT.

This rearrangement joins TRBV28 to TRBJ1-2; D is unresolved. The CDR3 contains 14 residues. V was trimmed by 6 bases and J by 1 base, leaving 12 bases between them. Germline CDR1 reads MDHEN; CDR2 reads SYDVKM. The CDR3: CASSTSGLNYGYTF. CDR3 bases: TGTGCCAGCAGCACTTCCGGTCTTAACTATGGCTACACCTTC.

This chain links TRBV5-4 with TRBJ2-3; D may be TRBD1 (8 bases). The germline V gene encodes CDR1 SGHNT and CDR2 YYREEE (reference sequence). With 4 bases removed from V and 2 bases from J, the gap between germline ends came to 14 bases. CDR3 length equals 15 residues. In nucleotides, the CDR3 is TGTGCCAGCAGCGTACAGGGGGGGAACACAGATACGCAGTATTTT. Protein sequence: CASSVQGGNTDTQYF. The full variable domain, in which reference TRBV5-4 and TRBJ2-3 provide the parts outside the CDR3, is ETGVTQSPTHLIKTRGQQVTLRCSSQSGHNTVSWYQQALGQGPQFIFQYYREEENGRGNFPPRFSGLQFPNYSSELNVNALELDDSALYLCASSVQGGNTDTQYFGPGTRLTVL.

The sample holds a few counts of this clone. This chain uses TRBV6-5 with TRBJ1-1; D unclear. V lost 4 bases, J lost 3 bases, and 9 bases lay in between. The CDR3 totals 13 residues. Germline V gene sequence: CDR1 MNHEY, CDR2 SVGAGI. This chain's CDR3 is CASSSPRDTEAFF. The CDR3 DNA follows: TGTGCCAGCAGTTCCCCCAGAGACACTGAAGCTTTCTTT.

The V gene is TRBV7-2, the J gene TRBJ2-1; D unclear. Per germline, CDR1 SGHTA and CDR2 FQGNSA. V lost 1 base, J lost 0 bases, and 7 bases lay in between. The CDR3 extends over 15 amino acids. CDR3 amino acids: CASSLDWTSYNEQFF. The DNA for the CDR3 is TGTGCCAGCAGCTTAGACTGGACCTCCTACAATGAGCAGTTCTTC.

The chain combines TRBV11-2 with TRBJ1-5; D remains ambiguous. This CDR3 comprises 15 residues. Trimming left V 0 bases short and J 5 bases short, with 11 bases between. CDR1 is SGHAT and CDR2 is FQNNGV in the germline V gene. CDR3 nucleotide sequence: TGTGCCAGCAGCTTAGAGGGAGCGGTGGATCAGCCCCAGCATTTT. As protein: CASSLEGAVDQPQHF.

The chain is built from TRBV4-1 and TRBJ2-2; 10 nucleotides line up with TRBD2. This CDR3 region has 21 residues. The J segment lost 0 bases and the V segment lost 3 bases, leaving 16 bases of the junction unmatched. The germline V gene has CDR1 MGHRA and CDR2 YSYEKL. For the CDR3, the DNA is TGCGCCAGCAGCCATATTCTTAGCGGGGGGACATCGAGCTCGAACACCGGGGAGCTGTTTTTT. Protein sequence: CASSHILSGGTSSSNTGELFF.

The chain couples TRBV29-1 to TRBJ1-1; perhaps TRBD1 as D (6 bases). V was shortened by 3 bases and J by 2 bases, with 13 bases between the two germline ends. This CDR3 is 14 amino acids long. Per germline, CDR1 SQVTM and CDR2 ANQGSEA. The CDR3 sequence: CSVDLNRVNTEAFF. The CDR3 DNA reads TGCAGCGTTGACTTGAACAGGGTAAACACTGAAGCTTTCTTT.

This clone was seen only once. The chain carries TRBV5-1 and TRBJ2-5; 10 bases fit TRBD1. J lost 0 bases, V lost 4 bases, and 3 bases had no gene match. Germline loops: CDR1 SGHRS, CDR2 YFSETQ. The CDR3 extends over 15 amino acids. The CDR3 here is CASSAGTGDQETQYF. The CDR3 nucleotides read TGCGCCAGCAGCGCGGGGACAGGGGACCAAGAGACCCAGTACTTC.

This chain links TRBV10-3 with TRBJ1-1, with 11 bases lining up with TRBD1. The junction had 9 bases not matched to a gene; V was cut back by 2 bases and J by 4 bases. The CDR3 loop spans 17 amino acids. The germline V gene encodes CDR1 ENHRY and CDR2 SYGVKD. CDR3 in amino acids: CAISETDRGRLGTEAFF. CDR3 in DNA: TGTGCCATCAGTGAGACGGACAGGGGGCGGCTGGGCACTGAAGCTTTCTTT.

J is TRBJ2-5 and V is TRBV5-1; D may be TRBD1 or TRBD2 (6 bases each). V lost 2 bases to trimming and J lost 5 bases, with 10 bases between them. CDR1 SGHRS and CDR2 YFSETQ come from the germline V gene. The CDR3 totals 13 residues. In nucleotides, the CDR3 is TGCGCCAGCAGCTTTGGGGGGCAGGAGACCCAGTACTTC. It yields the protein CASSFGGQETQYF.

The chain carries TRBV6-1 and TRBJ1-5; D gene unclear. V lost 5 bases and J lost 5, with 10 bases in between. Germline CDR1 and CDR2: MNHNS and SASEGT. The CDR3 is 13 amino acids. Written as DNA, the CDR3 is TGTGCCAGCAGTTATACAGAGTATCAGCCCCAGCATTTT. Protein sequence: CASSYTEYQPQHF.

V is TRBV4-2 and J is TRBJ2-7; tentatively, D is TRBD1 (6 bases). This CDR3 is built from 13 residues. The germline gives CDR1 LGHNA, CDR2 YNFKEQ. Trimming pared 4 bases from V and 1 base from J, leaving 8 bases between. CDR3 loop: CASSRDISYEQYF. The CDR3 nucleotides read TGTGCCAGCAGCCGGGACATATCCTACGAGCAGTACTTC.

This chain joins TRBV7-6 and TRBJ2-1; D remains unclear. The CDR3 consists of 14 residues. CDR1 is SGHVS, CDR2 FNYEAQ, per germline. V was clipped by 2 bases and J by 5 bases, with 10 bases between them. The CDR3 sequence: CASSLPDVDNEQFF. The DNA for the CDR3 is TGTGCCAGCAGCTTACCGGACGTAGACAATGAGCAGTTCTTC.

The J gene is TRBJ1-2, the V gene TRBV15, with unresolved D. The CDR3 sequence is 14 residues long. Germline V lookup: CDR1 LNHNV, CDR2 YYDKDF (reference sequence). Trimming removed 0 bases at V and 2 bases at J, with 7 bases between. CDR3 sequence (DNA): TGTGCCACCAGCAGAGACGCGGGGAACTATGGCTACACCTTC. Translated: CATSRDAGNYGYTF.

This sequence joins TRBV2 and TRBJ2-7; no clear D gene. Trimming removed 6 bases from V and 5 bases from J, with 11 bases in between. The CDR3 length is 12 residues. In germline, CDR1 is SNHLY, CDR2 FYNNEI. CDR3 DNA sequence: TGTGCCAGCAGACAGACCGGCAACGAGCAGTACTTC. Translated: CASRQTGNEQYF. The whole variable domain, remainder taken from reference TRBV2 and TRBJ2-7, is EPEVTQTPSHQVTQMGQEVILRCVPISNHLYFYWYRQILGQKVEFLVSFYNNEISEKSEIFDDQFSVERPDGSNFTLKIRSTKLEDSAMYFCASRQTGNEQYFGPGTRLTVT.

The V call is TRBV6-5, the J call TRBJ2-3; no clear D. Germline CDR1 reads MNHEY; CDR2 reads SVGAGI. The CDR3 contains 15 residues. Trimming removed 2 bases at V and 1 base at J, with 10 bases between. The CDR3 is CASSYSYGGTDTQYF. Written as DNA, the CDR3 is TGTGCCAGCAGTTACAGCTATGGGGGCACAGATACGCAGTATTTT.

The rearrangement links TRBV6-5 to TRBJ2-1; TRBD2 agrees at 11 bases. CDR1 and CDR2 (germline): MNHEY, SVGAGI. The V gene end was trimmed by 6 bases and the J gene end by 6 bases; junction bases not matched to a gene: 7. The CDR3 contains 15 residues. This CDR3 reads CASSFSGGGPNEQFF. The CDR3 bases are TGTGCCAGCAGCTTTAGCGGGGGGGGACCCAATGAGCAGTTCTTC.

The genes are TRBV6-1 and TRBJ1-1; 12 bases map to TRBD1. Germline CDR1 is MNHNS and CDR2 is SASEGT. Trimming took 6 bases from V and 6 from J; bases not matched to a gene: 8. The CDR3 length is 15 residues. CDR3 residues: CASSPGTGGASEAFF. Written as DNA, the CDR3 is TGTGCCAGCAGCCCCGGGACAGGGGGCGCGTCTGAAGCTTTCTTT.

This CDR3 is CASSPSIGGKDTQYF. CDR3 DNA sequence: TGTGCCAGCAGCCCATCGATTGGGGGGAAAGATACGCAGTATTTT. The genes are TRBV7-9 and TRBJ2-3, with D possibly being TRBD2 (6 bases). Germline-derived CDR1 and CDR2 are SEHNR and FQNEAQ (reference sequence). This CDR3 spans 15 amino acids. V was clipped by 5 bases and J by 5 bases, with 17 bases between them. Using reference TRBV7-9 and TRBJ2-3 for the parts outside the CDR3, the full variable domain is DTGVSQNPRHKITKRGQNVTFRCDPISEHNRLYWYRQTLGQGPEFLTYFQNEAQLEKSRLLSDRFSAERPKGSFSTLEIQRTEQGDSAMYLCASSPSIGGKDTQYFGPGTRLTVL.

The chain uses TRBV4-2 and TRBJ2-7; TRBD2 is a possible D gene (5 bases). CDR1 and CDR2 from the germline V gene are LGHNA and YNFKEQ. Trimming pared 0 bases from V and 3 bases from J, leaving 12 bases between. This CDR3 contains 15 residues. DNA of the CDR3: TGTGCCAGCAGCCAAGAACCGGGCGGGTTCTACGAGCAGTACTTC. Translated: CASSQEPGGFYEQYF.

The chain is built from TRBV6-4 and TRBJ2-3, with D tentatively TRBD1 (5 bases). The germline CDR1 and CDR2 sequences are MRHNA and SNTAGT. This CDR3 spans 15 amino acids. The V end was cut by 3 bases, the J end by 0 bases, with 10 bases between. The CDR3 sequence: CASSEGRASTDTQYF. CDR3 sequence (DNA): TGTGCCAGCAGTGAGGGCAGGGCGAGCACAGATACGCAGTATTTT.

As for this clone: Its ends do not fully match the called genes, so a read error is possible. The chain recombines TRBV5-6 with TRBJ1-5, with 11 bases identical to TRBD1. CDR1 is SGHDT and CDR2 is YYEEEE in the germline V gene. The CDR3 is made up of 17 amino acids. CDR3 residues: CASSPWTGGWSNQLQHF. DNA of the CDR3: TGTGCCAGCAGCCCCTGGACAGGGGGCTGGAGCAATCAGCTCCAGCATTTT.

The J gene is TRBJ1-2, the V gene TRBV7-9; TRBD1 matches at 8 bases. With V trimmed by 2 bases and J by 0 bases, 8 bases remained unmatched. This CDR3 has 17 amino acids. Per germline, CDR1 SEHNR and CDR2 FQNEAQ (reference sequence). DNA of the CDR3: TGTGCCAGCAGCTTAAGACAGGGGTCCACAGCTAACTATGGCTACACCTTC. Protein: CASSLRQGSTANYGYTF.

This chain connects TRBV5-1 to TRBJ1-2; D gene unclear. V was pared by 0 bases and J by 2 bases, with 14 bases between. CDR1 SGHRS and CDR2 YFSETQ come from the germline V gene. This CDR3 comprises 16 residues. CDR3 DNA sequence: TGCGCCAGCAGCTTGGGAGATTCGATACTGAACTATGGCTACACCTTC. Protein sequence: CASSLGDSILNYGYTF. Looking up the rest from reference TRBV5-1 and TRBJ1-2 gives the full variable domain: KAGVTQTPRYLIKTRGQQVTLSCSPISGHRSVSWYQQTPGQGLQFLFEYFSETQRNKGNFPGRFSGRQFSNSRSEMNVSTLELGDSALYLCASSLGDSILNYGYTFGSGTRLTVV.

This clone appeared a single time. The chain combines TRBV27 with TRBJ1-6, with D maybe TRBD1 (5 bases). Germline V gene sequence: CDR1 MNHEY, CDR2 SMNVEV (reference sequence). V was shortened by 6 bases and J by 0 bases, with 21 bases between the two germline ends. The CDR3 contains 19 residues. The CDR3 loop is CASSPSLGGQSSYNSPLHF. DNA of the CDR3: TGTGCCAGCAGCCCCAGTTTGGGGGGTCAGAGCTCCTATAATTCACCCCTCCACTTT.

The sample holds one count of this clone. This chain joins TRBV21-1 and TRBJ2-3; the table's D gene call, TRBD2, was not cross checked with the DNA. TRBV21-1 is a listed pseudogene. CDR3 length: 18 amino acids. CDR3 residues: CASNFGTSGGATSDTQYF. The CDR3 region has the DNA TGTGCCAGCAACTTCGGGACTAGCGGGGGGGCCACATCAGATACGCAGTATTTT.

The chain has TRBV10-1 and TRBJ1-1; 12 nucleotides agree with TRBD1. From germline, CDR1 is WNHNN and CDR2 SYGVQD (reference sequence). V lost 3 bases, J lost 5 bases, and 10 bases stayed unmatched. This CDR3 is built from 17 residues. The CDR3 DNA follows: TGCGCCAGCAGTGATTTAGGGGACAGGGGGCGAAGAACTGAAGCTTTCTTT. Protein: CASSDLGDRGRRTEAFF.

The chain combines TRBV7-9 with TRBJ2-5; D gene uncertain. The V gene's germline CDR1 is SEHNR and CDR2 FQNEAQ (reference sequence). This CDR3 spans 14 amino acids. Trimming stripped 2 bases from V and 0 bases from J, with 7 bases between. CDR3: CASSLLTNQETQYF. The CDR3 DNA reads as TGTGCCAGCAGCTTACTAACGAACCAAGAGACCCAGTACTTC.

The J gene is TRBJ1-3, the V gene TRBV19; D not certain. CDR3 length equals 13 residues. Germline V gene lookup returns CDR1 LNHDA and CDR2 SQIVND (reference sequence). Trimming removed 4 bases at V and 1 base at J, with 5 bases between. CDR3 nucleotide sequence: TGTGCCAGTAGTACAGCTTCTGGAAACACCATATATTTT. Protein product: CASSTASGNTIYF.